These 32 T cell receptor beta chains were sequenced from one sample in a study of graft-versus-host responses after intestinal transplantation. Here immunoSEQ multiplex PCR was the method, and the copy in TCRdb shows in-frame clones only, minus some. The data hold about 9,500 clones, with about 27% observed a single time. The specimen comprised alloreactive CD4+ T cells from a mixed lymphocyte reaction culture, sampled before intestinal transplant. The subset denotes: CFSE-low proliferating T cells sorted from approximately 6-day pre-transplant mixed lymphocyte reaction (GvH or HvG direction). The receptors shown here come from a human patient who received an intestinal transplant.

This chain joins TRBV4-1 and TRBJ2-3; D unresolved. Germline values: CDR1 MGHRA, CDR2 YSYEKL. V was trimmed by 7 bases and J by 7 bases, leaving 9 bases between them. CDR3 length: 11 amino acids. CDR3 in DNA: TGCGCCAGCATGGATGTCTATACGCAGTATTTT. Translated, it gives CASMDVYTQYF.

The chain employs TRBV29-1 and TRBJ2-1; the D gene is possibly TRBD1 (6 bases). The germline gives CDR1 SQVTM, CDR2 ANQGSEA. V dropped 4 bases and J dropped 5 bases, with 15 bases sitting between them. CDR3 length equals 14 residues. The CDR3 coding sequence is TGCAGCGTTGTCGGGACACCAAAAAACAATGAGCAGTTCTTC. Amino acid sequence: CSVVGTPKNNEQFF.

This clone was seen only a few times. The CDR3 region is CASSLSGNSYNEQFF. Written as DNA, the CDR3 is TGTGCCAGCAGCTTAAGTGGAAATTCCTACAATGAGCAGTTCTTC. V gene TRBV7-2 combines with J gene TRBJ2-1; D remains ambiguous. V was clipped by 2 bases and J by 1 base, with 9 bases between them. CDR1 is SGHTA, CDR2 FQGNSA, per germline. This CDR3 is 15 amino acids long.

This clone came up a few times. The chain uses TRBV4-2 and TRBJ2-1; no clear D. V gave up 5 bases and J gave up 0 bases, with 20 bases separating them. The CDR3 extends over 18 amino acids. Germline loops: CDR1 LGHNA, CDR2 YNFKEQ. In nucleotides, the CDR3 is TGTGCCAGCAGCTTGGCCGTCGGATCCATTAGCTCCTACAATGAGCAGTTCTTC. Encoded protein: CASSLAVGSISSYNEQFF.

This clone is medium-sized in the sample. The chain couples TRBV5-6 to TRBJ2-3; D is unclear. Trimming shortened V by 2 bases and J by 4 bases, and 5 bases separated the two germline ends. CDR1 and CDR2 (germline): SGHDT, YYEEEE. The CDR3 consists of 12 residues. The CDR3 is CASSFLPDTQYF. The CDR3 coding sequence is TGTGCCAGCAGCTTTCTTCCAGATACGCAGTATTTT.

This rearrangement joins TRBV7-3 to TRBJ2-1, with D possibly being TRBD1 (6 bases). V was trimmed by 3 bases and J by 5 bases, leaving 11 bases between them. The CDR3 covers 14 residues. Germline CDR1 SGHTA, CDR2 FQGTGA. The CDR3 region is CASSLGHGNNEQFF. The CDR3 DNA reads as TGTGCCAGCAGCTTGGGACACGGGAACAATGAGCAGTTCTTC.

In this sample, this clone turned up a few times. The chain uses TRBV21-1 and TRBJ1-1; the table calls TRBD1, which could not be checked here. TRBV21-1 is assigned pseudogene status. The CDR3 totals 15 residues. In DNA, the CDR3 is TGTGCCAGCAGCAGAACAGGGGGCAGGGACACTGAAGCTTTCTTT. Protein sequence: CASSRTGGRDTEAFF.

The V gene is TRBV5-6, the J gene TRBJ2-1; 11 nucleotides match TRBD2. The CDR3 contains 15 residues. The ends lost 2 bases at V and 4 bases at J; junction bases unmatched: 2. Germline V gene lookup returns CDR1 SGHDT and CDR2 YYEEEE. The CDR3 here is CASSFGTSGYNEQFF. The DNA for the CDR3 is TGTGCCAGCAGCTTCGGGACTAGCGGATACAATGAGCAGTTCTTC. Full variable domain (remainder filled in from reference TRBV5-6 and TRBJ2-1): DAGVTQSPTHLIKTRGQQVTLRCSPKSGHDTVSWYQQALGQGPQFIFQYYEEEERQRGNFPDRFSGHQFPNYSSELNVNALLLGDSALYLCASSFGTSGYNEQFFGPGTRLTVL.

The chain combines TRBV30 with TRBJ2-1; D possibly matches TRBD1 or TRBD2 (5 bases each). CDR1 and CDR2 (germline): GTSNPN, SVGIG (reference sequence). V lost 4 bases and J 10 bases, leaving 11 bases between the germline ends. The CDR3 runs 11 residues. CDR3 protein: CAWILGPEQFF. CDR3 DNA sequence: TGTGCCTGGATCCTGGGACCAGAGCAGTTCTTC.

This clone ranks as medium-sized. This sequence joins TRBV27 and TRBJ2-7; 8 bases map to TRBD1. Germline trimming cut 0 bases from V and 3 bases from J; bases unmatched to any gene: 4. Germline V lookup: CDR1 MNHEY, CDR2 SMNVEV (reference sequence). This CDR3 spans 15 amino acids. The DNA for the CDR3 is TGTGCCAGCAGTTTATCGGGACAGGCCTTCTACGAGCAGTACTTC. Translated, it gives CASSLSGQAFYEQYF.

By sample share, this clone is medium-sized. The chain couples TRBV27 to TRBJ1-5; 7 bases are shared with TRBD1. Trimming cost V 3 bases and J 3 bases; bases outside gene matches: 2. Germline assignment: CDR1 MNHEY and CDR2 SMNVEV (reference sequence). The CDR3 is made up of 14 amino acids. DNA for the CDR3: TGTGCCAGCAGTTTGACAGGGTTCAATCAGCCCCAGCATTTT. It specifies CASSLTGFNQPQHF.

The chain couples TRBV27 to TRBJ2-3; 8 positions match TRBD2. The V gene end was trimmed by 8 bases and the J gene end by 3 bases; junction bases not matched to a gene: 10. The germline CDR1 and CDR2 sequences are MNHEY and SMNVEV (reference sequence). This CDR3 comprises 15 residues. CDR3 residues: CASSGGASVTDTQYF. The CDR3 nucleotides read TGTGCCAGCTCGGGGGGGGCAAGTGTAACAGATACGCAGTATTTT.

This clone showed up just once. V is TRBV5-4 and J is TRBJ2-7; 7 bases fit TRBD2. The ends lost 2 bases at V and 6 bases at J; junction bases unmatched: 2. The length of the CDR3 is 12 residues. CDR1 and CDR2 (germline): SGHNT, YYREEE (reference sequence). CDR3 loop: CASSFGTTEQYF. The CDR3 DNA follows: TGTGCCAGCAGCTTTGGGACTACCGAGCAGTACTTC.

V is TRBV5-6 and J is TRBJ1-2; D not resolved. Germline values: CDR1 SGHDT, CDR2 YYEEEE. There are 12 residues in the CDR3. V lost 0 bases, J lost 2 bases, and 2 bases lay in between. In nucleotides, the CDR3 is TGTGCCAGCAGCTTGGGAAACTATGGCTACACCTTC. It encodes CASSLGNYGYTF.

The chain combines TRBV4-1 with TRBJ2-3; TRBD2 aligns across 14 bases. The CDR3 runs 16 residues. Trimming cost V 3 bases and J 6 bases; bases outside gene matches: 5. CDR1 and CDR2 from the germline V gene are MGHRA and YSYEKL. The CDR3 sequence is CASSHPTSGRADTQYF. The CDR3 DNA reads as TGCGCCAGCAGCCACCCGACTAGCGGGAGGGCCGATACGCAGTATTTT.

The CDR3 region has the DNA TGCGCCAGCAGCTTGGAGGTGTCTGGGGCTGAAGCTTTCTTT. Translated, it gives CASSLEVSGAEAFF. This sequence joins TRBV5-1 and TRBJ1-1; D is uncertain. This CDR3 comprises 14 residues. The germline CDR1 and CDR2 sequences are SGHRS and YFSETQ. V lost 0 bases and J lost 6, with 12 bases in between.

This clone was seen a few times. This rearrangement joins TRBV23-1 to TRBJ1-2; no clear D. TRBV23-1 is identified as an open reading frame with a role that is uncertain. The CDR3 has 14 amino acids. Trimming took 2 bases from V and 2 from J, leaving 9 bases between them. Here the CDR3 reads CASSQTEWNYGYTF. CDR3 nucleotide sequence: TGCGCCAGCAGTCAAACGGAATGGAACTATGGCTACACCTTC.

The V call is TRBV28, the J call TRBJ2-7; D is unclear. Between the trimmed V and J ends, which lost 6 bases and 4 bases, there was a span of 16 bases. Germline V gene data show CDR1 as MDHEN and CDR2 as SYDVKM. The CDR3 is made up of 14 amino acids. The CDR3 nucleotides are TGTGCCAGCAGCCATTTCACGGTCCCTTACGAGCAGTACTTC. It encodes CASSHFTVPYEQYF.

The chain joins TRBV7-9 to TRBJ1-2, with D unclear. V lost 5 bases, J lost 0 bases, and 16 bases lay in between. The CDR3 has 16 amino acids. Germline V lookup: CDR1 SEHNR, CDR2 FQNEAQ (reference sequence). Here the CDR3 DNA reads TGTGCCAGCAGCCGGGCGGCGGGGTTGGCTAACTATGGCTACACCTTC. Protein: CASSRAAGLANYGYTF.

This clone has just a few counts. The chain recombines TRBV27 with TRBJ2-7; 7 positions agree with TRBD2. CDR1 and CDR2 from the germline V gene are MNHEY and SMNVEV (reference sequence). This CDR3 comprises 13 residues. V shed 3 bases and J 5 bases; nucleotides not matched to a gene: 4. DNA of the CDR3: TGTGCCAGCAGTTTCTCGACTAGCAACGAGCAGTACTTC. It encodes CASSFSTSNEQYF.

The gene calls are TRBV5-1 and TRBJ2-1; D gene ambiguous. The CDR3 spans 15 residues. CDR1 and CDR2 from the germline V gene are SGHRS and YFSETQ. V shed 7 bases and J shed 0 bases, with 14 bases lying between them. The CDR3 DNA reads as TGCGCCAGCGGCCCCCGACACCCCTCCTACAATGAGCAGTTCTTC. Translation gives CASGPRHPSYNEQFF.

The rearrangement joins TRBV11-1 to TRBJ2-1; possibly TRBD2 for D (6 bases). The V gene's germline CDR1 is SGHAT and CDR2 FQDESV (reference sequence). The germline V and J ends were trimmed by 2 bases and 7 bases, with 21 bases remaining between them. CDR3 length: 17 residues. The CDR3 sequence is CASSLSGKAWGDNEQFF. DNA for the CDR3: TGTGCCAGCAGCTTATCGGGGAAGGCTTGGGGGGATAATGAGCAGTTCTTC.

The V and J genes are TRBV30 and TRBJ2-7; weak D call: TRBD2 (6 bases). There are 11 residues in the CDR3. Germline CDR1 reads GTSNPN; CDR2 reads SVGIG (reference sequence). Trimming stripped 3 bases from V and 6 bases from J, with 9 bases between. The CDR3 sequence: CAWSPGGEQYF. The CDR3 nucleotides are TGTGCCTGGAGCCCCGGGGGCGAGCAGTACTTC.

The genes are TRBV19 and TRBJ1-2, with 7 bases aligning to TRBD1. Germline lookup yields CDR1 LNHDA and CDR2 SQIVND (reference sequence). The CDR3 spans 14 residues. Trimming removed 7 bases from V and 5 bases from J; junction bases left unmatched: 10. The CDR3 nucleotides are TGTGCCAGTACCCTATCCTGGGACAGTTATGGCTACACCTTC. This codes for CASTLSWDSYGYTF.

The chain joins TRBV10-1 to TRBJ2-1; possibly TRBD2 for D (5 bases). Looked up from germline, CDR1 is WNHNN and CDR2 is SYGVQD (reference sequence). CDR3 length equals 13 residues. Between the trimmed V and J ends, which lost 3 bases and 7 bases, there was a span of 10 bases. The CDR3 coding sequence is TGCGCCAGCAGTGATCCTAGCTGGAATGAGCAGTTCTTC. Its translation: CASSDPSWNEQFF.

This chain connects TRBV6-5 to TRBJ2-1, with unresolved D. This CDR3 is 15 amino acids long. Germline V gene data show CDR1 as MNHEY and CDR2 as SVGAGI. The ends were cut back, 0 bases at V and 0 bases at J, with 6 bases in the middle. In DNA, the CDR3 is TGTGCCAGCAGTTACTCTCAGAGCTCCTACAATGAGCAGTTCTTC. It is translated as CASSYSQSSYNEQFF.

This clone rates as medium-sized. The chain uses TRBV7-6 and TRBJ2-7; no clear D gene. This CDR3 has 13 residues. The germline V gene encodes CDR1 SGHVS and CDR2 FNYEAQ. V was shortened by 2 bases and J by 2 bases, with 7 bases between the two germline ends. CDR3 nucleotide sequence: TGTGCCAGCAGCTTAAGCGTGACCTACGAGCAGTACTTC. This codes for CASSLSVTYEQYF. The whole variable domain, filled in from reference TRBV7-6 and TRBJ2-7, reads GAGVSQSPRYKVTKRGQDVALRCDPISGHVSLYWYRQALGQGPEFLTYFNYEAQQDKSGLPNDRFSAERPEGSISTLTIQRTEQRDSAMYRCASSLSVTYEQYFGPGTRLTVT.

V gene TRBV27 combines with J gene TRBJ2-7; TRBD1 matches at 7 bases. CDR1 and CDR2 from the germline V gene are MNHEY and SMNVEV (reference sequence). V lost 5 bases, J lost 2 bases, and 6 bases stayed unmatched. This CDR3 is 14 amino acids long. CDR3: CASSILTGPYEQYF. The CDR3 coding sequence is TGTGCCAGCAGTATTTTGACAGGGCCCTACGAGCAGTACTTC.

This rearrangement joins TRBV5-1 to TRBJ2-3, with 7 bases matching TRBD2. This CDR3 region has 16 residues. V lost 2 bases, J lost 1 base, and 7 bases stayed unmatched. Germline assignment: CDR1 SGHRS and CDR2 YFSETQ. DNA for the CDR3: TGCGCCAGCAGCTTTGGGGGAGGGCCTGGCACAGATACGCAGTATTTT. This codes for CASSFGGGPGTDTQYF.

The V and J genes are TRBV7-8 and TRBJ2-1; D gene ambiguous. The CDR3 length is 18 residues. Germline V gene sequence: CDR1 SGHVS, CDR2 FQNEAQ. Trimming pared 5 bases from V and 0 bases from J, leaving 20 bases between. The CDR3 coding sequence is TGTGCCAGCAGCCCCAGCTACTTCCGACGGAGCTCCTACAATGAGCAGTTCTTC. Translation gives CASSPSYFRRSSYNEQFF. Full variable domain (remainder filled in from reference TRBV7-8 and TRBJ2-1): GAGVSQSPRYKVAKRGQDVALRCDPISGHVSLFWYQQALGQGPEFLTYFQNEAQLDKSGLPSDRFFAERPEGSVSTLKIQRTQQEDSAVYLCASSPSYFRRSSYNEQFFGPGTRLTVL.

The table lists this clone with a few counts. This chain connects TRBV4-1 to TRBJ2-1; 14 bases agree with TRBD2. This CDR3 has 21 amino acids. After removal of 1 base from V and 3 bases from J, the junction contained 14 bases not matched to a gene. CDR1 and CDR2 (germline): MGHRA, YSYEKL. The CDR3 sequence is CASSQGGAGLAGEGSYNEQFF. Here the CDR3 DNA reads TGCGCCAGCAGCCAAGGGGGGGCGGGACTAGCGGGAGAGGGGAGCTACAATGAGCAGTTCTTC.

The chain employs TRBV4-2 and TRBJ1-1, with D hard to call. Germline V gene lookup returns CDR1 LGHNA and CDR2 YNFKEQ. Between the trimmed V and J ends, which lost 0 bases and 4 bases, there was a span of 9 bases. The CDR3 has 14 residues. The CDR3 sequence is CASSQDFGGTEAFF. The CDR3 DNA reads TGTGCCAGCAGCCAAGATTTCGGAGGCACTGAAGCTTTCTTT.